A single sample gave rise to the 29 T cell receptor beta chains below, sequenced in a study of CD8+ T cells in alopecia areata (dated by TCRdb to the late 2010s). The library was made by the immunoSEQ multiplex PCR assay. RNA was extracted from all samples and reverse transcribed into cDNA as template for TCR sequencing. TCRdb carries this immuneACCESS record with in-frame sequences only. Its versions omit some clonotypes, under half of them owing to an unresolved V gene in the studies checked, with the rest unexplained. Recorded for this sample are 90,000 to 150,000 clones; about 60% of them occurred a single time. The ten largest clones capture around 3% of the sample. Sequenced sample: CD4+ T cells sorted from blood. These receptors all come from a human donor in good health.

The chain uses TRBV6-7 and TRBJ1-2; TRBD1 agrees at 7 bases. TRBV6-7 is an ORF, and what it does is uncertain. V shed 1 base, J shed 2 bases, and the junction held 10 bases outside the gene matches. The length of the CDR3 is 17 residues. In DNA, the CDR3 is TGTGCCAGCAGTTACTTCTACAGGGGTGTATCAAACTATGGCTACACCTTC. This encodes CASSYFYRGVSNYGYTF.

The CDR3 DNA follows: TGCAGCCTACGGGACAGTGTTGAGACCCAGTACTTC. It codes for CSLRDSVETQYF. This chain uses TRBV29-1 with TRBJ2-5; 7 nucleotides match TRBD1. Germline V gene lookup returns CDR1 SQVTM and CDR2 ANQGSEA. There are 12 residues in the CDR3. The ends lost 8 bases at V and 5 bases at J; junction bases unmatched: 8.

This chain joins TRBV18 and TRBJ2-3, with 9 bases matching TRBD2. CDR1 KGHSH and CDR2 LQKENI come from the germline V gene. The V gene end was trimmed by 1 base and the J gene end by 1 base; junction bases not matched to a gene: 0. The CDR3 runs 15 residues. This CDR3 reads CASSPLAGGTDTQYF. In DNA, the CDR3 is TGTGCCAGCTCACCACTAGCGGGGGGCACAGATACGCAGTATTTT.

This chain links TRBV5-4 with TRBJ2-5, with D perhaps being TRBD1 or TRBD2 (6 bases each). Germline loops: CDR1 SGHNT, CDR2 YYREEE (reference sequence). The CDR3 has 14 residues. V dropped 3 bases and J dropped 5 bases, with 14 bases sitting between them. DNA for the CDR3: TGTGCCAGCAGCTCCCCGGGGGCGGCCGAGACCCAGTACTTC. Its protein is CASSSPGAAETQYF.

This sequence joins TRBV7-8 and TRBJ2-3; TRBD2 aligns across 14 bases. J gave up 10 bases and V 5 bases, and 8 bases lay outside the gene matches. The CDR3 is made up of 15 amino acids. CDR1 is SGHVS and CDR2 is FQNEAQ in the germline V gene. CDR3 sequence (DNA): TGTGCCAGCAGCGGGACTAGCGGGGGCCCAGCTGCGCAGTATTTT. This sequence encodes CASSGTSGGPAAQYF.

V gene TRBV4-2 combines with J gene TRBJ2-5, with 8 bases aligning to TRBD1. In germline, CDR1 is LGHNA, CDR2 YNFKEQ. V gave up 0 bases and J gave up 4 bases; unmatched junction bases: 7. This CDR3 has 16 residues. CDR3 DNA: TGTGCCAGCAGCCAAGAATCAGGGGGCGAAGGAGAGACCCAGTACTTC. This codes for CASSQESGGEGETQYF.

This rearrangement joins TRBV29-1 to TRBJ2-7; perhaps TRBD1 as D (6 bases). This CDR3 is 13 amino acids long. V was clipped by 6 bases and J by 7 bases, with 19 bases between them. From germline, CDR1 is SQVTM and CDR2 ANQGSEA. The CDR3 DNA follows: TGCAGCGTCCGGGACAAGACCTCCGGAGAGCAGTACTTC. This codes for CSVRDKTSGEQYF.

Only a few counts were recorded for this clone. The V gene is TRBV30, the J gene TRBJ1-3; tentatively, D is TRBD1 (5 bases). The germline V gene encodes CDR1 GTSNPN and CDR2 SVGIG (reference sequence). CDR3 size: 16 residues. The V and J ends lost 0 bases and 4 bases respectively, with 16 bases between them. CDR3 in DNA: TGTGCCTGGAGTGTTTTGGCAGGGAACACCGGAAACACCATATATTTT. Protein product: CAWSVLAGNTGNTIYF.

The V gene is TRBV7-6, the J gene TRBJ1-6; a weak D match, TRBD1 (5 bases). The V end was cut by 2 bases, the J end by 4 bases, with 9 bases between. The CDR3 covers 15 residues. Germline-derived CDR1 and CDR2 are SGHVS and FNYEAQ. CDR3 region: CASSLSDSYNSPLHF. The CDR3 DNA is TGTGCCAGCAGCTTATCCGACAGTTATAATTCACCCCTCCACTTT.

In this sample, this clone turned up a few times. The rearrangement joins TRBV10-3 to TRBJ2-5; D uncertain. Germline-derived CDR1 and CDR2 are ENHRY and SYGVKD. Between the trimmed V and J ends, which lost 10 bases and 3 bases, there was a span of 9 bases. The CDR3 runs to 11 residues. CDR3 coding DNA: TGTGCCACCGGTGAGGAAGAGACCCAGTACTTC. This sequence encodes CATGEEETQYF.

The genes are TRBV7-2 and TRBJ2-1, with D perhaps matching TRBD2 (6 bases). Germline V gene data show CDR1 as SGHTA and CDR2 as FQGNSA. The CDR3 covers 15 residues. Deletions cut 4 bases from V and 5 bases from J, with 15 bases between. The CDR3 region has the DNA TGTGCCAGCAGCTCCGCGGGACCAGCTAACAATGAGCAGTTCTTC. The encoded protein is CASSSAGPANNEQFF. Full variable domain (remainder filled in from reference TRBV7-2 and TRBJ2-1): GAGVSQSPSNKVTEKGKDVELRCDPISGHTALYWYRQSLGQGLEFLIYFQGNSAPDKSGLPSDRFSAERTGGSVSTLTIQRTQQEDSAVYLCASSSAGPANNEQFFGPGTRLTVL.

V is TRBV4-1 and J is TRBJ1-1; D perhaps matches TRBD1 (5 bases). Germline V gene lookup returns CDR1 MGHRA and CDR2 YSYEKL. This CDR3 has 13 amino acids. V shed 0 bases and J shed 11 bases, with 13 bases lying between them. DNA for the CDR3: TGCGCCAGCAGCCAAGATCACCTCGGGACGGCTTTCTTT. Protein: CASSQDHLGTAFF.

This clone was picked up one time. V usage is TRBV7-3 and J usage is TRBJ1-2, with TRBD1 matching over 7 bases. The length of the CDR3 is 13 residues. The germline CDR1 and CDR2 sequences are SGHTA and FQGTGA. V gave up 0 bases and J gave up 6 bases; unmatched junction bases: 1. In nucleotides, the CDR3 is TGTGCCAGCAGCTTAACAGGGGGCGATGGCTACACCTTC. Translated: CASSLTGGDGYTF.

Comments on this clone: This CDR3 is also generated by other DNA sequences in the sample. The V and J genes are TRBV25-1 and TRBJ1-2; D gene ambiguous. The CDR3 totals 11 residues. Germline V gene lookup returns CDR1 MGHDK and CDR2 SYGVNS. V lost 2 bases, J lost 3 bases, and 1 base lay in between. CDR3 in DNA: TGTGCCAGCAGTGAAGACTATGGCTACACCTTC. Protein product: CASSEDYGYTF.

The CDR3 DNA is TGCGCCAGCAGGGGACAGGGGGACACCGGGGAGCTGTTTTTT. Translation gives CASRGQGDTGELFF. The chain combines TRBV10-2 with TRBJ2-2; 11 bases align to TRBD1. This CDR3 region has 14 residues. In germline, CDR1 is WSHSY, CDR2 SAAADI. Losses at the gene ends were 6 bases for V and 3 bases for J; bases not matched to a gene: 0.

CDR3 residues: CSVELGSGPQHF. In DNA form, the CDR3 reads TGCAGCGTTGAATTAGGAAGCGGGCCCCAGCATTTT. J is TRBJ1-5 and V is TRBV29-1; D gene ambiguous. V shed 2 bases and J shed 9 bases, with 11 bases lying between them. This CDR3 contains 12 residues. Germline V gene lookup returns CDR1 SQVTM and CDR2 ANQGSEA.

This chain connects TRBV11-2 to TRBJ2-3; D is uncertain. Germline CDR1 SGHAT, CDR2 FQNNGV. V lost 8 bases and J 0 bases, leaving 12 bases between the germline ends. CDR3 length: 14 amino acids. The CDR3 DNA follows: TGTGCCAGCTCCGTCCGCGAGAGCACAGATACGCAGTATTTT. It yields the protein CASSVRESTDTQYF.

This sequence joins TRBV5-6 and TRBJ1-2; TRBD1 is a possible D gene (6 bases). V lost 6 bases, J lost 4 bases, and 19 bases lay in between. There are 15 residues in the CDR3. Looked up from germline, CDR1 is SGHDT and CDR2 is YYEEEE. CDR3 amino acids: CASNRQELYPYGYTF. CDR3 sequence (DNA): TGTGCCAGCAACCGACAGGAACTCTACCCCTATGGCTACACCTTC.

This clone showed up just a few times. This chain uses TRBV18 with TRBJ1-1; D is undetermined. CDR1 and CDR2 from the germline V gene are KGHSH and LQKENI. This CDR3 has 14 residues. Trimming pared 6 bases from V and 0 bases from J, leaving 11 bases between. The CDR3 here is CASSLTGVNTEAFF. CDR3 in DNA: TGTGCCAGCTCCCTCACCGGGGTGAACACTGAAGCTTTCTTT.

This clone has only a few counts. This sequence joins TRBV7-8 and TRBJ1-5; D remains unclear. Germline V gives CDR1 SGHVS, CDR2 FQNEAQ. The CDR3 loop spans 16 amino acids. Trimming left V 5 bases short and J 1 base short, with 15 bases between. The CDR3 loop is CASSPKAQTSNQPQHF. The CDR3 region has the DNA TGTGCCAGCAGCCCAAAGGCCCAGACAAGCAATCAGCCCCAGCATTTT.

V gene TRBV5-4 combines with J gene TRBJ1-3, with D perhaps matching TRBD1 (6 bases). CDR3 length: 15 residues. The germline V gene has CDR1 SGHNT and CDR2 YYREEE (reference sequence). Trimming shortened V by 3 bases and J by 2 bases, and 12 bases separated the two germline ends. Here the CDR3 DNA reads TGTGCCAGCAGCTCCGGAACAGGGACTGGAAACACCATATATTTT. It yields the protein CASSSGTGTGNTIYF.

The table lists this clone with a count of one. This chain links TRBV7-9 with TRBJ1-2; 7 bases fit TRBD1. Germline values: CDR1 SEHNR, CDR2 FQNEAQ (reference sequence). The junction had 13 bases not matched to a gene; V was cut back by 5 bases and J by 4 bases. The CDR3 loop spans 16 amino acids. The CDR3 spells CASSLDRARVVYGYTF. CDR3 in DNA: TGTGCCAGCAGCCTCGACAGGGCCCGGGTGGTCTATGGCTACACCTTC. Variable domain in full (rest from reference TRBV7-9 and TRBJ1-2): DTGVSQNPRHKITKRGQNVTFRCDPISEHNRLYWYRQTLGQGPEFLTYFQNEAQLEKSRLLSDRFSAERPKGSFSTLEIQRTEQGDSAMYLCASSLDRARVVYGYTFGSGTRLTVV.

CDR3 in amino acids: CASSLSEGPWETQYF. As DNA, the CDR3 is TGTGCCAGCAGCTTATCTGAGGGGCCTTGGGAGACCCAGTACTTC. J is TRBJ2-5 and V is TRBV7-2; D possibly uses TRBD1 or TRBD2 (5 bases each). This CDR3 has 15 amino acids. Germline lookup yields CDR1 SGHTA and CDR2 FQGNSA. Trimming removed 2 bases from V and 5 bases from J, with 15 bases in between. Filled out from reference TRBV7-2 and TRBJ2-5, the complete variable domain reads GAGVSQSPSNKVTEKGKDVELRCDPISGHTALYWYRQSLGQGLEFLIYFQGNSAPDKSGLPSDRFSAERTGGSVSTLTIQRTQQEDSAVYLCASSLSEGPWETQYFGPGTRLLVL.

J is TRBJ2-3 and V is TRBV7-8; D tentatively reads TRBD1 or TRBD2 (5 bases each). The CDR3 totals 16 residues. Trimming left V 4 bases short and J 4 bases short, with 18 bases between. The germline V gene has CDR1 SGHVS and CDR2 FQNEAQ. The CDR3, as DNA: TGTGCCAGCAGCTCCCGGGGCAGCCCCTCCGCAGATACGCAGTATTTT. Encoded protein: CASSSRGSPSADTQYF.

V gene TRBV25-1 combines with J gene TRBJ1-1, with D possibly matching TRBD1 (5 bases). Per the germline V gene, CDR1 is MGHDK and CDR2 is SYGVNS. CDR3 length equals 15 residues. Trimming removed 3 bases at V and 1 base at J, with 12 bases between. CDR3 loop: CASSDRLGANTEAFF. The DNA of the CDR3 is TGTGCCAGCAGTGATCGTCTAGGGGCGAACACTGAAGCTTTCTTT.

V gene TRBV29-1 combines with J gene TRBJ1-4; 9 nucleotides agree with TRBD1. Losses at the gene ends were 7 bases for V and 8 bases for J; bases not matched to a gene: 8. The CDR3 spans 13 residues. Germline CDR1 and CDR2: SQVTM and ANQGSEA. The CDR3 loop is CSAIGQGNEKLFF. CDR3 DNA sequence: TGCAGCGCTATTGGACAGGGGAACGAAAAACTGTTTTTT.

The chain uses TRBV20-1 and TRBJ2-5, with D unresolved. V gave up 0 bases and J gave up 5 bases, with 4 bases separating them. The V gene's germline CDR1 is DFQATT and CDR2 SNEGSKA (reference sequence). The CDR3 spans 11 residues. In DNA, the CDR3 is TGCAGTGCTAGAGATGCGGAGACCCAGTACTTC. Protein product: CSARDAETQYF.

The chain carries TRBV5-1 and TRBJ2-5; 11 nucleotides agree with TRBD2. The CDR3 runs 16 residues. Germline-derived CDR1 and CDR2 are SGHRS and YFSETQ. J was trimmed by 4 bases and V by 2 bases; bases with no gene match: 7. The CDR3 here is CASSFLAGGGLETQYF. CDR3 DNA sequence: TGCGCCAGCAGCTTCCTAGCGGGAGGAGGCTTAGAGACCCAGTACTTC.

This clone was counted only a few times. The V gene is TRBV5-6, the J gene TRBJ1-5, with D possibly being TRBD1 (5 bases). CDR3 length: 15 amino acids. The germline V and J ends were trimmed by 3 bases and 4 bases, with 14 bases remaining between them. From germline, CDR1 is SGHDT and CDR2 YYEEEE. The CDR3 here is CASSSRGRGNQPQHF. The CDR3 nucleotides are TGTGCCAGCAGCTCCCGGGGGAGGGGTAATCAGCCCCAGCATTTT.